This T cell receptor (beta chain) appears in the sequencing data of a study of cytotoxic CD8 clonotypes in ibrutinib-treated CLL. Study-level findings and limits: Baseline clonality, higher than in age-matched healthy donors, tracked circulating CD8+ T-cell counts. A rise in clonality was seen at ibrutinib response, and a fall back toward baseline was seen at progression.

Depth targeted 1 in 200,000 to 1 in 1 million T cells, averaging approximately 9.9x coverage per clonotype. Clones were sequenced by immunoSEQ multiplex PCR, and TCRdb holds only the in-frame ones, with some missing. The sample has just under 70,000 clones, under 70% seen once. This clone came up once. Its antigen is as yet unknown. The CDR3 spans 11 residues. Trimming removed 1 base at V and 10 bases at J, with 6 bases between. Looked up from germline, CDR1 is LNHNV and CDR2 is YYDKDF (reference sequence). The sample was PBMCs, taken after 12 months of ibrutinib treatment. This receptor was taken from a human donor with chronic lymphocytic leukemia. The chain links TRBV15 to TRBJ2-3; D ambiguous. Here the CDR3 reads CATSRGGSQYF. CDR3 coding DNA: TGTGCCACCAGCAGAGGAGGTTCGCAGTATTTT.